A selection of T cell receptor beta chains follows, all from one sample in a study of blood T cells in healthy people across ages. TCRdb recomputed calls from the 5' RACE reads with MiXCR, one row per CDR3 protein. There are roughly 700,000 distinct CDR3 sequences in the sample; 25% occur only once, and under 9.5% lies in the top ten. This sample also belongs to another study, concerning T cells of mothers and their children.

The sequencing sample was made of blood. These receptors originate from a boy aged 10-17 years in good health. Each CDR3 is given with its conserved first and last residue.

j_gene	v_gene	CDR3aa
.	TRBV6-2/TRBV6-3	CASSYFSVLQETQYF
TRBJ1-1	TRBV12-5	CASGDGADTEAFF
TRBJ2-7	TRBV15	CATSRGTGAYEQYF
TRBJ2-1	TRBV7-9	CASSKDRDNEQFF
TRBJ2-7	TRBV28	CASSLTDSPSYEQYF
TRBJ1-6	TRBV5-6	CASSQGMGSPLHF
TRBJ1-1	TRBV18	CASSPLEPRAVNTEAFF
TRBJ2-1	TRBV29-1	CSVRQGEFNEQFF
TRBJ1-4	TRBV3-1	CASSHDSGPTNEKLFF
TRBJ1-2	TRBV28	CASSLWRNGFGYTF
TRBJ2-1	TRBV27	CASSLSGLAGGQFF
TRBJ2-5	TRBV20-1	CSALGNRETQYF
TRBJ2-6	TRBV3-1	CASSLTLIRQAANSGANVLTF
TRBJ2-4	TRBV7-9	CASSESMQGSSYRAKNIQYF